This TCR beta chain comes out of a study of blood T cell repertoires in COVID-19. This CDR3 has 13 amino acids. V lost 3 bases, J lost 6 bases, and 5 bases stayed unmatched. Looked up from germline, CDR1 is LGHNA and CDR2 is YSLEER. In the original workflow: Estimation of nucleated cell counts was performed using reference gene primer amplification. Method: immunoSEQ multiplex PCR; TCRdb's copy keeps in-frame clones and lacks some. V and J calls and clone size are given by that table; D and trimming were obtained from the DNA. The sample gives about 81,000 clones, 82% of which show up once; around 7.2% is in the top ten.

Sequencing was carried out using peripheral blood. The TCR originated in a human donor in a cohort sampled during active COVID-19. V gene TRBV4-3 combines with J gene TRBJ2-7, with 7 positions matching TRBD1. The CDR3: CASSQRTGAEQYF. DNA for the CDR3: TGCGCCAGCAGCCAGAGGACAGGAGCCGAGCAGTACTTC.